The 25 T cell receptor beta chains listed next were all sequenced from one sample in a study of siplizumab effects on memory and regulatory T cells. Clones were sequenced by immunoSEQ multiplex PCR, and TCRdb holds only the in-frame ones, with some missing. The table shows around 110,000 clones, with 94% occurring only once. Sequencing used non-Treg CD4+ T cells sorted from blood. The receptors stem from a human donor in good health.

V is TRBV2 and J is TRBJ1-1; D not certain. The germline CDR1 and CDR2 sequences are SNHLY and FYNNEI. Trimming took off 1 base at V and 4 bases at J, with 7 bases between the two ends. The CDR3 loop spans 13 amino acids. The CDR3 protein is CASSEGRVTEAFF. In DNA, the CDR3 is TGTGCCAGCAGTGAAGGGCGGGTCACTGAAGCTTTCTTT.

The V call is TRBV4-2, the J call TRBJ2-1; D is tentatively TRBD1 or TRBD2 (5 bases each). The CDR3 runs 16 residues. Germline loops: CDR1 LGHNA, CDR2 YNFKEQ. Deletions cut 3 bases from V and 5 bases from J, with 17 bases between. The CDR3 DNA reads as TGTGCCAGCAGCCACATGGGGACGCCGGGGCACAATGAGCAGTTCTTC. Translation: CASSHMGTPGHNEQFF.

The J gene is TRBJ2-7, the V gene TRBV7-3; D is perhaps TRBD1 (6 bases). Germline CDR1 is SGHTA and CDR2 is FQGTGA. The CDR3 runs to 14 residues. The germline V and J ends were trimmed by 0 bases and 6 bases, with 12 bases remaining between them. The CDR3, as DNA: TGTGCCAGCAGCTTAACGGACCAGGGGTTCGAGCAGTACTTC. This sequence encodes CASSLTDQGFEQYF.

The gene calls are TRBV29-1 and TRBJ2-3; 8 bases are a match to TRBD1. This CDR3 is 14 amino acids long. In germline, CDR1 is SQVTM, CDR2 ANQGSEA. The ends lost 3 bases at V and 1 base at J; junction bases unmatched: 3. The CDR3 coding sequence is TGCAGCGTTGACGTGACAGGGGGCACAGATACGCAGTATTTT. It is translated as CSVDVTGGTDTQYF.

J is TRBJ2-5 and V is TRBV13; 9 positions match TRBD2. V lost 2 bases, J lost 1 base, and 5 bases stayed unmatched. Per germline, CDR1 PRHDT and CDR2 FYEKMQ (reference sequence). This CDR3 region has 16 residues. CDR3 DNA: TGTGCCAGCAGCTTATCGTCTAGCGGGGCCCAAGAGACCCAGTACTTC. Translating it yields CASSLSSSGAQETQYF.

The rearrangement links TRBV6-5 to TRBJ1-2; D not certain. The CDR3 spans 14 residues. Between the trimmed V and J ends, which lost 2 bases and 8 bases, there was a span of 15 bases. The germline V gene encodes CDR1 MNHEY and CDR2 SVGAGI. CDR3 amino acids: CASSYESGLGGYTF. The CDR3 DNA sequence: TGTGCCAGCAGTTACGAGTCAGGTCTTGGCGGCTACACCTTC.

The gene calls are TRBV12-5 and TRBJ1-2; 9 bases line up with TRBD1. From germline, CDR1 is LGHNT and CDR2 FRNRAP. CDR3 length: 17 amino acids. V gave up 0 bases and J gave up 2 bases; unmatched junction bases: 7. CDR3 sequence reads: CASGLVPYRGRNYGYTF. DNA of the CDR3: TGTGCTAGTGGTTTGGTTCCGTACAGGGGGCGGAACTATGGCTACACCTTC. The complete variable domain, with remaining parts taken from reference TRBV12-5 and TRBJ1-2, reads DARVTQTPRHKVTEMGQEVTMRCQPILGHNTVFWYRQTMMQGLELLAYFRNRAPLDDSGMPKDRFSAEMPDATLATLKIQPSEPRDSAVYFCASGLVPYRGRNYGYTFGSGTRLTVV.

This chain links TRBV5-1 with TRBJ1-1; no clear D. The V gene lost 7 bases and the J gene lost 0 bases, with 16 bases spanning the gap. The CDR3 is 15 residues long. CDR1 is SGHRS, CDR2 YFSETQ, per germline. The CDR3 here is CASVPLPGMNTEAFF. CDR3 coding DNA: TGCGCCAGCGTACCATTACCGGGTATGAACACTGAAGCTTTCTTT. Together with reference TRBV5-1 and TRBJ1-1, the CDR3 gives the full variable domain: KAGVTQTPRYLIKTRGQQVTLSCSPISGHRSVSWYQQTPGQGLQFLFEYFSETQRNKGNFPGRFSGRQFSNSRSEMNVSTLELGDSALYLCASVPLPGMNTEAFFGQGTRLTVV.

V and J are TRBV5-1 and TRBJ2-5; D gene ambiguous. The CDR3 has 16 amino acids. Germline V gives CDR1 SGHRS, CDR2 YFSETQ. With 0 bases removed from V and 2 bases from J, the gap between germline ends came to 14 bases. This CDR3 reads CASSLGSGLSQETQYF. CDR3 coding DNA: TGCGCCAGCAGCTTGGGCTCCGGGCTTAGTCAAGAGACCCAGTACTTC.

V gene TRBV27 combines with J gene TRBJ1-2; D may be TRBD1 (6 bases). This CDR3 is built from 13 residues. Germline V gene lookup returns CDR1 MNHEY and CDR2 SMNVEV (reference sequence). Trimming took off 6 bases at V and 6 bases at J, with 14 bases between the two ends. The CDR3 bases are TGTGCCAGCAGCACCAACCAGGGGCATGGCTACACCTTC. Translation gives CASSTNQGHGYTF.

This clone was counted a single time. V and J are TRBV6-1 and TRBJ1-1, with a possible D match to TRBD1 (5 bases). The CDR3 loop spans 15 amino acids. Deletions cut 2 bases from V and 1 base from J, with 11 bases between. Germline V lookup: CDR1 MNHNS, CDR2 SASEGT. The CDR3, as DNA: TGTGCCAGCAGTGAAACCCCGGGGCCGAACACTGAAGCTTTCTTT. Protein sequence: CASSETPGPNTEAFF.

The chain recombines TRBV18 with TRBJ2-3, with a weak D call TRBD1 (5 bases). CDR1 is KGHSH and CDR2 is LQKENI in the germline V gene. Trimming pared 4 bases from V and 5 bases from J, leaving 13 bases between. The CDR3 sequence is 14 residues long. CDR3 DNA: TGTGCCAGCTCACAGGCTCAGGGATTAGATACGCAGTATTTT. It encodes CASSQAQGLDTQYF.

V is TRBV4-2 and J is TRBJ1-2, with TRBD1 as a possible D gene (6 bases). The CDR3 runs to 14 residues. Germline assignment: CDR1 LGHNA and CDR2 YNFKEQ. V lost 3 bases and J 8 bases, leaving 16 bases between the germline ends. CDR3 DNA sequence: TGTGCCAGCAGCCAGCAAACAGGACAGTACGGCTACACCTTC. Protein: CASSQQTGQYGYTF.

The gene calls are TRBV14 and TRBJ1-5; no firm D call. Germline lookup yields CDR1 SGHDN and CDR2 FVKESK. The V and J ends lost 5 bases and 2 bases respectively, with 7 bases between them. The CDR3 extends over 13 amino acids. The CDR3 nucleotides read TGTGCCAGCAGCTTGGACCGCAATCAGCCCCAGCATTTT. As protein: CASSLDRNQPQHF. Based on the CDR3 plus reference TRBV14 and TRBJ1-5, the full variable domain is EAGVTQFPSHSVIEKGQTVTLRCDPISGHDNLYWYRRVMGKEIKFLLHFVKESKQDESGMPNNRFLAERTGGTYSTLKVQPAELEDSGVYFCASSLDRNQPQHFGDGTRLSIL.

The chain has TRBV7-8 and TRBJ2-7, with TRBD2 identical over 8 bases. The CDR3 spans 16 residues. The junction had 9 bases not matched to a gene; V was cut back by 5 bases and J by 0 bases. The germline V gene encodes CDR1 SGHVS and CDR2 FQNEAQ. The chain's CDR3 is CASSMGLVILSYEQYF. CDR3 nucleotides: TGTGCCAGCAGCATGGGACTAGTCATTCTCTCCTACGAGCAGTACTTC.

The chain carries TRBV6-6 and TRBJ2-5; D perhaps matches TRBD2 (6 bases). Germline values: CDR1 MNHNY, CDR2 SVGAGI (reference sequence). The CDR3 covers 16 residues. Deletions cut 8 bases from V and 5 bases from J, with 24 bases between. CDR3 sequence reads: CASRNVRGTSGETQYF. In nucleotides, the CDR3 is TGTGCCAGCCGTAATGTAAGAGGCACAAGCGGGGAGACCCAGTACTTC.

V gene TRBV7-8 combines with J gene TRBJ2-6; no firm D call. CDR1 and CDR2 (germline): SGHVS, FQNEAQ. The CDR3 sequence is 15 residues long. V lost 3 bases to trimming and J lost 2 bases, with 8 bases between them. In DNA, the CDR3 is TGTGCCAGCAGCTTCCCGGGCGCTGGGGCCAACGTCCTGACTTTC. This translates into CASSFPGAGANVLTF.

Only one count was recorded for this clone. This rearrangement joins TRBV19 to TRBJ1-4; D is unresolved. Germline V gene lookup returns CDR1 LNHDA and CDR2 SQIVND (reference sequence). Trimming removed 6 bases at V and 6 bases at J, with 8 bases between. The CDR3 contains 12 residues. CDR3 in DNA: TGTGCCAGTAGCGACCGGGATGAAAAACTGTTTTTT. It codes for CASSDRDEKLFF.

This clone is a singleton in its sample. The chain couples TRBV25-1 to TRBJ2-2, with D tentatively TRBD2 (6 bases). CDR1 is MGHDK and CDR2 is SYGVNS in the germline V gene. Trimming pared 3 bases from V and 0 bases from J, leaving 8 bases between. This CDR3 region has 15 residues. CDR3: CASSDVAANTGELFF. The CDR3 DNA sequence: TGTGCCAGCAGTGACGTAGCGGCGAACACCGGGGAGCTGTTTTTT.

The CDR3 DNA reads TGTGCCAGTAGTTTGGCTAGCGGGGTGGAGTACGAGCAGTACTTC. This encodes CASSLASGVEYEQYF. V usage is TRBV19 and J usage is TRBJ2-7, with 9 bases fitting TRBD2. The CDR3 length is 15 residues. J lost 4 bases, V lost 5 bases, and 9 bases had no gene match. Germline-derived CDR1 and CDR2 are LNHDA and SQIVND (reference sequence). The entire variable domain, with the rest obtained from reference TRBV19 and TRBJ2-7, is as follows: DGGITQSPKYLFRKEGQNVTLSCEQNLNHDAMYWYRQDPGQGLRLIYYSQIVNDFQKGDIAEGYSVSREKKESFPLTVTSAQKNPTAFYLCASSLASGVEYEQYFGPGTRLTVT.

The V call is TRBV11-2, the J call TRBJ2-7; 8 positions match TRBD2. The CDR3 spans 12 residues. V trimming: 5 bases; J trimming: 3 bases; junction bases outside the gene matches: 0. Germline assignment: CDR1 SGHAT and CDR2 FQNNGV. CDR3 residues: CASSRGGYEQYF. As DNA, the CDR3 is TGTGCCAGCAGCCGGGGGGGCTACGAGCAGTACTTC.

The chain has TRBV5-1 and TRBJ1-2; TRBD1 agrees at 7 bases. CDR3 length: 13 amino acids. After removal of 2 bases from V and 7 bases from J, the junction contained 5 bases not matched to a gene. The V gene's germline CDR1 is SGHRS and CDR2 YFSETQ. CDR3 DNA sequence: TGCGCCAGCAGCTTTGGGACAGCCAGTGGCTACACCTTC. Its protein is CASSFGTASGYTF.

The V call is TRBV6-1, the J call TRBJ2-1; D is ambiguous. Per the germline V gene, CDR1 is MNHNS and CDR2 is SASEGT. The germline V and J ends were trimmed by 8 bases and 7 bases, with 18 bases remaining between them. The CDR3 length is 14 residues. CDR3 protein: CASHGPTVSNEQFF. The DNA of the CDR3 is TGTGCCAGCCATGGGCCAACTGTGAGTAATGAGCAGTTCTTC.

The V gene is TRBV5-1, the J gene TRBJ1-1, with 9 bases lining up with TRBD1. Trimming took 5 bases from V and 1 from J; bases not matched to a gene: 3. The germline V gene has CDR1 SGHRS and CDR2 YFSETQ. CDR3 length equals 14 residues. The CDR3 reads CASRGQGPNTEAFF. CDR3 nucleotide sequence: TGCGCCAGCAGGGGACAGGGCCCGAACACTGAAGCTTTCTTT.

V usage is TRBV5-6 and J usage is TRBJ2-7; 9 bases agree with TRBD2. The CDR3 totals 16 residues. Germline assignment: CDR1 SGHDT and CDR2 YYEEEE. V dropped 0 bases and J dropped 2; count of bases not matched to a gene: 6. Here the CDR3 reads CASSLVPSGAPYEQYF. The CDR3 region has the DNA TGTGCCAGCAGCTTGGTACCTAGCGGGGCCCCCTACGAGCAGTACTTC.